These 24 T cell receptor beta chains were all obtained from the same sample, sequenced in a study of shared clonotypes between healthy human individuals. Assay used: immunoSEQ multiplex PCR; TCRdb lists only in-frame clones, some missing. The table lists about 960,000 clones, around three quarters of them singletons. Sequenced input: memory CD4+ T cells sorted from blood. The sample's subset: CD45RA-negative fraction. These receptors were taken from a man aged 18 to 30 in good health.

The J gene is TRBJ2-3, the V gene TRBV5-1, with a weak D call TRBD2 (6 bases). Between the trimmed V and J ends, which lost 2 bases and 11 bases, there was a span of 12 bases. This CDR3 has 12 amino acids. The germline gives CDR1 SGHRS, CDR2 YFSETQ. The CDR3 here is CASSLTSYLQYF. In DNA form, the CDR3 reads TGCGCCAGCAGCTTAACTAGCTATTTGCAGTATTTT.

This clone was observed a few times. This chain links TRBV7-2 with TRBJ2-5; TRBD2 matches at 9 bases. From germline, CDR1 is SGHTA and CDR2 FQGNSA. V lost 0 bases, J lost 5 bases, and 7 bases stayed unmatched. CDR3 length equals 16 residues. CDR3 region: CASSLAPAGGMETQYF. Here the CDR3 DNA reads TGTGCCAGCAGCTTAGCCCCAGCGGGAGGTATGGAGACCCAGTACTTC.

The chain recombines TRBV6-6 with TRBJ1-2; D is ambiguous. CDR3 length: 12 residues. Deletions cut 0 bases from V and 10 bases from J, with 9 bases between. Germline-derived CDR1 and CDR2 are MNHNY and SVGAGI (reference sequence). The chain's CDR3 is CASSYSSQDYTF. Here the CDR3 DNA reads TGTGCCAGCAGTTACTCTAGCCAGGACTACACCTTC.

The V gene is TRBV5-6, the J gene TRBJ1-2; 7 positions match TRBD1. The trim removed 4 bases at V and 8 bases at J, leaving 14 bases unmatched. The CDR3 is 15 amino acids. Germline lookup yields CDR1 SGHDT and CDR2 YYEEEE. The CDR3 sequence is CASSMGGQVLWGYTF. Written as DNA, the CDR3 is TGTGCCAGCAGCATGGGAGGACAGGTCCTCTGGGGCTACACCTTC.

This clone was recorded a few times. The chain combines TRBV2 with TRBJ2-7; TRBD1 or TRBD2 may be the D gene (5 bases each). Germline CDR1 and CDR2: SNHLY and FYNNEI. The V gene lost 5 bases and the J gene lost 1 base, with 18 bases spanning the gap. This CDR3 has 16 amino acids. CDR3 sequence reads: CASSPLRDGDSYEQYF. CDR3 nucleotides: TGTGCCAGCAGTCCACTCCGGGACGGGGATTCCTACGAGCAGTACTTC.

This clone was observed a few times. J is TRBJ2-1 and V is TRBV7-9, with D unresolved. V was trimmed by 2 bases and J by 5 bases, leaving 7 bases between them. Germline V gene lookup returns CDR1 SEHNR and CDR2 FQNEAQ (reference sequence). This CDR3 has 13 residues. CDR3 residues: CASSLQNNNEQFF. The CDR3 DNA reads as TGTGCCAGCAGCTTACAGAACAACAATGAGCAGTTCTTC. The variable domain in full, completed from reference TRBV7-9 and TRBJ2-1, reads DTGVSQNPRHKITKRGQNVTFRCDPISEHNRLYWYRQTLGQGPEFLTYFQNEAQLEKSRLLSDRFSAERPKGSFSTLEIQRTEQGDSAMYLCASSLQNNNEQFFGPGTRLTVL.

The CDR3 DNA is TGTGCCAGCAGCTTAGCCCTTGGGGCGGGAGGAACTGAAGCTTTCTTT. Amino acid sequence: CASSLALGAGGTEAFF. The V call is TRBV7-6, the J call TRBJ1-1, with D perhaps TRBD1 (5 bases). The CDR3 is 16 amino acids. CDR1 and CDR2 from the germline V gene are SGHVS and FNYEAQ. Trimming left V 0 bases short and J 5 bases short, with 16 bases between.

In its sample, this clone was seen a few times. This sample includes further DNA sequences coding for the same CDR3. The rearrangement links TRBV9 to TRBJ2-3; TRBD2 is a possible D gene (5 bases). CDR1 is SGDLS and CDR2 is YYNGEE in the germline V gene. This CDR3 region has 14 residues. Trimming stripped 2 bases from V and 1 base from J, with 8 bases between. The CDR3 DNA is TGTGCCAGCAGCGTGGTGGGAGGCACAGATACGCAGTATTTT. This codes for CASSVVGGTDTQYF.

This clone is a singleton in its sample. The DNA for the CDR3 is TGTGCCAGCAGCCAAGAAGCCGGCTTTGGGGCCAACGTCCTGACTTTC. Residues: CASSQEAGFGANVLTF. The chain joins TRBV4-2 to TRBJ2-6; D unresolved. V was cut by 0 bases and J by 3 bases, with 9 bases left in between. This CDR3 is built from 16 residues. Germline V gene sequence: CDR1 LGHNA, CDR2 YNFKEQ.

The chain uses TRBV14 and TRBJ1-1; D remains unclear. The CDR3 has 13 amino acids. The V end lost 7 bases, the J end lost 0 bases, and 9 bases lay between the germline ends. Germline V lookup: CDR1 SGHDN, CDR2 FVKESK. The chain's CDR3 is CASKRSVNTEAFF. CDR3 sequence (DNA): TGTGCCAGCAAACGATCGGTGAACACTGAAGCTTTCTTT.

V gene TRBV27 combines with J gene TRBJ2-2; TRBD2 agrees at 13 bases. The CDR3 is 19 residues long. The V segment lost 3 bases and the J segment 6 bases; nucleotides outside the gene matches: 13. CDR1 is MNHEY, CDR2 SMNVEV, per germline (reference sequence). Written as DNA, the CDR3 is TGTGCCAGCAGTTTGGGGTCACTAGCGGGAGGGCCACTTGCCGGGGAGCTGTTTTTT. Encoded protein: CASSLGSLAGGPLAGELFF.

The chain couples TRBV10-1 to TRBJ2-1; D is uncertain. Trimming stripped 3 bases from V and 8 bases from J, with 11 bases between. CDR3 length equals 13 residues. Germline V gives CDR1 WNHNN, CDR2 SYGVQD (reference sequence). CDR3 coding DNA: TGCGCCAGCAGTGATCATTCCCGGGATGAGCAGTTCTTC. This gives the protein CASSDHSRDEQFF.

This clone was detected only a few times. CDR3 sequence (DNA): TGTGCCAGCAGTTTAGGGAGGGCGTCCTATGGCTACACCTTC. This sequence encodes CASSLGRASYGYTF. This chain links TRBV28 with TRBJ1-2; D ambiguous. The CDR3 has 14 amino acids. Germline values: CDR1 MDHEN, CDR2 SYDVKM. V dropped 2 bases and J dropped 4 bases, with 11 bases sitting between them.

This clone has only one observation. The chain combines TRBV30 with TRBJ1-2; tentatively, D is TRBD1 (6 bases). Germline V gene data show CDR1 as GTSNPN and CDR2 as SVGIG (reference sequence). Trimming shortened V by 0 bases and J by 6 bases, and 11 bases separated the two germline ends. This CDR3 region has 13 residues. As DNA, the CDR3 is TGTGCCTGGAGTGTTAAGGGGGGAGATGGCTACACCTTC. This translates into CAWSVKGGDGYTF.

The chain links TRBV2 to TRBJ1-1, with D tentatively TRBD1 (6 bases). V gave up 7 bases and J gave up 0 bases, with 9 bases separating them. This CDR3 contains 13 residues. The germline V gene has CDR1 SNHLY and CDR2 FYNNEI. This CDR3 reads CASNGGLNTEAFF. As DNA, the CDR3 is TGTGCCAGCAATGGGGGCTTGAACACTGAAGCTTTCTTT.

This chain links TRBV5-1 with TRBJ2-5; TRBD1 agrees at 12 bases. The CDR3 loop spans 16 amino acids. V was clipped by 4 bases and J by 4 bases; unmatched bases: 8. The germline CDR1 and CDR2 sequences are SGHRS and YFSETQ. The CDR3 loop reads CASSDPGQGAGETQYF. DNA for the CDR3: TGCGCCAGCAGCGATCCGGGACAGGGGGCAGGAGAGACCCAGTACTTC.

V usage is TRBV9 and J usage is TRBJ1-4, with D perhaps TRBD1 (6 bases). V was shortened by 5 bases and J by 7 bases, with 18 bases between the two germline ends. The CDR3 has 15 residues. Germline V gives CDR1 SGDLS, CDR2 YYNGEE. The CDR3 DNA reads as TGTGCCAGCAGTAGTATATCCGGGACAACTGAAAAACTGTTTTTT. This codes for CASSSISGTTEKLFF.

The CDR3: CASSPGWATGELFF. DNA for the CDR3: TGTGCCAGCAGCCCGGGCTGGGCCACCGGGGAGCTGTTTTTT. The chain carries TRBV7-9 and TRBJ2-2; no reliable D call. The germline V and J ends were trimmed by 5 bases and 4 bases, with 11 bases remaining between them. The CDR3 loop spans 14 amino acids. CDR1 is SEHNR, CDR2 FQNEAQ, per germline (reference sequence).

Points on this clone: This same CDR3 is encoded by further DNA sequences in the sample. The rearrangement joins TRBV9 to TRBJ2-3; no reliable D call. In germline, CDR1 is SGDLS, CDR2 YYNGEE. The CDR3 covers 13 residues. Deletions cut 2 bases from V and 1 base from J, with 5 bases between. CDR3 in amino acids: CASSVFGTDTQYF. As DNA, the CDR3 is TGTGCCAGCAGCGTCTTCGGCACAGATACGCAGTATTTT.

This clone has just a few counts. This chain links TRBV7-6 with TRBJ2-2; 9 nucleotides line up with TRBD1. The CDR3 loop spans 16 amino acids. Germline CDR1 SGHVS, CDR2 FNYEAQ. Trimming at V came to 4 bases and at J to 4 bases, leaving 7 bases not matched to a gene. The CDR3 spells CASSSRTGDSTGELFF. In DNA form, the CDR3 reads TGTGCCAGCAGCTCCCGGACAGGGGATTCCACCGGGGAGCTGTTTTTT.

The chain's CDR3 is CASSDPGQGPNSPLHF. The CDR3 DNA follows: TGTGCCAGCAGCGACCCGGGACAGGGACCTAATTCACCCCTCCACTTT. This chain links TRBV7-2 with TRBJ1-6; 9 nucleotides match TRBD1. Germline V gives CDR1 SGHTA, CDR2 FQGNSA. CDR3 length: 16 residues. Unmatched junction bases numbered 8, after V lost 5 bases and J lost 6 bases.

The chain couples TRBV10-3 to TRBJ2-7; D is perhaps TRBD1 (5 bases). Germline V gene sequence: CDR1 ENHRY, CDR2 SYGVKD. V shed 3 bases and J shed 3 bases, with 9 bases lying between them. The CDR3 covers 13 residues. DNA of the CDR3: TGTGCCATCAGTGACAAGACAGACTACGAGCAGTACTTC. Its protein is CAISDKTDYEQYF.

V gene TRBV25-1 combines with J gene TRBJ2-7, with D perhaps matching TRBD1 or TRBD2 (5 bases each). Trimming removed 0 bases from V and 3 bases from J, with 9 bases in between. This CDR3 region has 14 residues. The V gene's germline CDR1 is MGHDK and CDR2 SYGVNS. The CDR3 loop is CASSEYYGGYEQYF. CDR3 coding DNA: TGTGCCAGCAGTGAATACTATGGGGGCTACGAGCAGTACTTC.

The table lists this clone with many counts. The rearrangement joins TRBV7-8 to TRBJ2-7; 12 bases agree with TRBD2. Per the germline V gene, CDR1 is SGHVS and CDR2 is FQNEAQ. Trimming cost V 4 bases and J 0 bases; bases outside gene matches: 4. The length of the CDR3 is 16 residues. The CDR3 region has the DNA TGTGCCAGCAGCTGGGGACTAGCGGGTGACTCCTACGAGCAGTACTTC. Translating it yields CASSWGLAGDSYEQYF.